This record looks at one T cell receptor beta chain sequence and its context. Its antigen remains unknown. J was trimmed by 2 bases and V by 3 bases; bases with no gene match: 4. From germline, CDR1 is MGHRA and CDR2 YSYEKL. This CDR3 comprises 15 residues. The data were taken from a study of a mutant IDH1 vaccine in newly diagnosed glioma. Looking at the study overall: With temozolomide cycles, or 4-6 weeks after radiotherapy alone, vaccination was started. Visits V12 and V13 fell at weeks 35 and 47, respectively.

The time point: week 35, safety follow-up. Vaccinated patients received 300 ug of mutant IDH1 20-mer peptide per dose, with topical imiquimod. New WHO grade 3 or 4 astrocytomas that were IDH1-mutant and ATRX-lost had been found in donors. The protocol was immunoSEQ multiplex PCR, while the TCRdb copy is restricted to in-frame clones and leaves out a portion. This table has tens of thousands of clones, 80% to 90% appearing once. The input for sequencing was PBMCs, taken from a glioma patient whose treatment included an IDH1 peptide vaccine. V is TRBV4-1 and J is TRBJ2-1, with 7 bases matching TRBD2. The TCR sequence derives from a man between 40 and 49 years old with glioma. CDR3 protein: CASSHRGGPYNEQFF. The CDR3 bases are TGCGCCAGCAGCCACCGCGGGGGACCCTACAATGAGCAGTTCTTC.